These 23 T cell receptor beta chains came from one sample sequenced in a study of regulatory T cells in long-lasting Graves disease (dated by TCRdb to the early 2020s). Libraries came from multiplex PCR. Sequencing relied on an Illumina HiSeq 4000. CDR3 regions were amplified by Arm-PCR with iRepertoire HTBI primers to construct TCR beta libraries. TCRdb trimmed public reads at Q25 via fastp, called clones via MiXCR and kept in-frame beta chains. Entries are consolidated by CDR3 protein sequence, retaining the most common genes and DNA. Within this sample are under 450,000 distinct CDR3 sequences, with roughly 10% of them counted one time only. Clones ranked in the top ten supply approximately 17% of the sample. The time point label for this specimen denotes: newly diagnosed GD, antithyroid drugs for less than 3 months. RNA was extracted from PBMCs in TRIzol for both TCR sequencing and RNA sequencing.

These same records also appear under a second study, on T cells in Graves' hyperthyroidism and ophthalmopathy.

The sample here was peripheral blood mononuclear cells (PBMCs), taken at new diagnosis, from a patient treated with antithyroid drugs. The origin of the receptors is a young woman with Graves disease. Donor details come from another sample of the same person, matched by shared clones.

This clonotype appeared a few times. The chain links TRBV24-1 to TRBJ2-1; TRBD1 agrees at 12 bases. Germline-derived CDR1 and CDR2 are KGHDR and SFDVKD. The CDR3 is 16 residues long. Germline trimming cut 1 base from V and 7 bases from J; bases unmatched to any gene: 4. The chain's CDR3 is CATSDLGTGGQNEQFF. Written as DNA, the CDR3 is TGTGCCACCAGTGATTTAGGGACAGGGGGCCAAAATGAGCAGTTCTTC.

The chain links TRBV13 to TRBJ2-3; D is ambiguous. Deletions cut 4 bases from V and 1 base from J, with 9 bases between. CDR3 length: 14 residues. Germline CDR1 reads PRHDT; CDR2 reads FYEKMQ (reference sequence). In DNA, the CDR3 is TGTGCCAGCAGCTCTCGTAGGGGCACAGATACGCAGTATTTT. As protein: CASSSRRGTDTQYF.

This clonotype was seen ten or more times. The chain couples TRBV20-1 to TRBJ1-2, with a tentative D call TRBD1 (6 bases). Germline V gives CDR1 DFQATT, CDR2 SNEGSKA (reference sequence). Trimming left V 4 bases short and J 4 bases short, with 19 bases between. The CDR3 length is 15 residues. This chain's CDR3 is CSAKGLRQGGYGYTF. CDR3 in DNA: TGCAGTGCTAAGGGACTTCGACAAGGGGGCTATGGCTACACCTTC.

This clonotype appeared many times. CDR3 in amino acids: CASSYGRPSYEQYF. The CDR3 bases are TGTGCCAGCAGCTACGGGAGGCCCTCCTACGAGCAGTACTTC. This rearrangement joins TRBV11-2 to TRBJ2-7, with TRBD2 matching 7 bases. The CDR3 runs 14 residues. J gave up 0 bases and V 4 bases, and 3 bases lay outside the gene matches. Germline CDR1 and CDR2: SGHAT and FQNNGV.

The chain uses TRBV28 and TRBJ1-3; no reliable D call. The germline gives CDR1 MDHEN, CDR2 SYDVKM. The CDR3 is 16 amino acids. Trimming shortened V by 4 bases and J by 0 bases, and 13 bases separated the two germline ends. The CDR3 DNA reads TGTGCCAGCAGTTACCGATTACAGCGCTCTGGAAACACCATATATTTT. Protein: CASSYRLQRSGNTIYF.

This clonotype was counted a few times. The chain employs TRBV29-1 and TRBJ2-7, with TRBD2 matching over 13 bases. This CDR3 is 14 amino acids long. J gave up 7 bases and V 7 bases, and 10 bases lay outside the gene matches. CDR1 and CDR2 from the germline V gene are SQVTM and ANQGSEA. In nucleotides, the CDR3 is TGCAGCGGTAGGACTAGCGGGAGTCCGTGGGAGCAGTACTTC. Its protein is CSGRTSGSPWEQYF.

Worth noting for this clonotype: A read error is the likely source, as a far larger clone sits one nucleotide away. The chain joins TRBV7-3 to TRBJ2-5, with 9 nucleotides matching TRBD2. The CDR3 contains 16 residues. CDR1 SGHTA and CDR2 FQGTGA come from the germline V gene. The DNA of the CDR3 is TGTGCCACCAGCTTAGGGCTAGCGGGACCCCAAGAGACCCAGTACTTC. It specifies CATSLGLAGPQETQYF.

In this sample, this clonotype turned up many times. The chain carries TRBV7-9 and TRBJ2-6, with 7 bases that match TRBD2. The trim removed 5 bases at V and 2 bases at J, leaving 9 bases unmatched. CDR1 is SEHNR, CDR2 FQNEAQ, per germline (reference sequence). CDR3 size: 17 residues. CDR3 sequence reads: CASSPAAGDTGANVLTF. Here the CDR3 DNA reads TGTGCCAGCAGCCCTGCGGCGGGGGATACTGGGGCCAACGTCCTGACTTTC.

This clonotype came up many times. CDR3 residues: CSARGGLAGGPLSEQYF. CDR3 sequence (DNA): TGCAGTGCTAGGGGTGGACTAGCGGGAGGGCCGTTGAGCGAGCAGTACTTC. This rearrangement joins TRBV20-1 to TRBJ2-7; 15 bases are shared with TRBD2. V lost 3 bases, J lost 6 bases, and 12 bases stayed unmatched. The germline CDR1 and CDR2 sequences are DFQATT and SNEGSKA (reference sequence). This CDR3 has 17 residues.

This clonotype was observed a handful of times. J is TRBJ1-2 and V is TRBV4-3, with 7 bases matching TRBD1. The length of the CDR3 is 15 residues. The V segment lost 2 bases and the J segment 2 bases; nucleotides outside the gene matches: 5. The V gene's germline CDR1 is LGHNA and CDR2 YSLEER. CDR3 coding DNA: TGCGCCAGCAGCCAAACAGGGGAGGGGAACTATGGCTACACCTTC. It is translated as CASSQTGEGNYGYTF.

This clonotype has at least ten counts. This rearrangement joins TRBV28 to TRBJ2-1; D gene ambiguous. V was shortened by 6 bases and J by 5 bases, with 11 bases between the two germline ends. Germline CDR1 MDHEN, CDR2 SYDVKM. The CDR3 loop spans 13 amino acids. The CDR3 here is CASSTSGNNEQFF. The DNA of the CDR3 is TGTGCCAGCAGCACCAGTGGAAACAATGAGCAGTTCTTC.

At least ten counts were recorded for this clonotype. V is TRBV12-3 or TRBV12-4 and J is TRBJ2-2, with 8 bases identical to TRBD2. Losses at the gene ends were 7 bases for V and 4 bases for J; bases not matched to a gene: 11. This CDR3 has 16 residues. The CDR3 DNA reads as TGTGCCAGCACTCTTATTCGGGGGGGTACCACCGGGGAGCTGTTTTTT. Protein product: CASTLIRGGTTGELFF.

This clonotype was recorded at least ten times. The CDR3 DNA sequence: TGTGCCAGCAGCTTAAATAGCGGGCCAGGTGATGAGCAGTTCTTC. This translates into CASSLNSGPGDEQFF. The chain uses TRBV7-9 and TRBJ2-1, with 7 bases matching TRBD2. V shed 2 bases and J 8 bases; nucleotides not matched to a gene: 9. CDR1 is SEHNR, CDR2 FQNEAQ, per germline (reference sequence). The CDR3 consists of 15 residues.

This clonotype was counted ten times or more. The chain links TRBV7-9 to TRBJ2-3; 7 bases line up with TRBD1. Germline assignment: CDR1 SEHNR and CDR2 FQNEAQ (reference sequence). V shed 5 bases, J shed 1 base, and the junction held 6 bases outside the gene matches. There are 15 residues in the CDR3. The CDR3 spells CASSPRQGGTDTQYF. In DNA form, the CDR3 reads TGTGCCAGCAGCCCCCGGCAGGGGGGCACAGATACGCAGTATTTT.

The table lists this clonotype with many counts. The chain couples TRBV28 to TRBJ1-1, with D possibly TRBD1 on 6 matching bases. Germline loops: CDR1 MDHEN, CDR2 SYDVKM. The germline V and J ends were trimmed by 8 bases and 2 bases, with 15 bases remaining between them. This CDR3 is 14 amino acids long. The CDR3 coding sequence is TGTGCCAGCGGCGACAGGTCCCACAACACTGAAGCTTTCTTT. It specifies CASGDRSHNTEAFF.

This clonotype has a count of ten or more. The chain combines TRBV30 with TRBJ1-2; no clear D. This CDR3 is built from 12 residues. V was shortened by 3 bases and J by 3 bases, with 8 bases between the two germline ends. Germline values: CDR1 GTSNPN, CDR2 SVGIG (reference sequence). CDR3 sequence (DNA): TGTGCCTGGAGAGGCCTTCACTATGGCTACACCTTC. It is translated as CAWRGLHYGYTF.

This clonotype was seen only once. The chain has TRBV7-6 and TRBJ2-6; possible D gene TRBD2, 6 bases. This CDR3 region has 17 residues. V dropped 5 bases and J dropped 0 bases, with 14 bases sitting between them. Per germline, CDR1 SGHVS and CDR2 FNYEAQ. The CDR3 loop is CASSHPAGNSGANVLTF. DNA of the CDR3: TGTGCCAGCAGCCACCCGGCGGGAAACTCTGGGGCCAACGTCCTGACTTTC.

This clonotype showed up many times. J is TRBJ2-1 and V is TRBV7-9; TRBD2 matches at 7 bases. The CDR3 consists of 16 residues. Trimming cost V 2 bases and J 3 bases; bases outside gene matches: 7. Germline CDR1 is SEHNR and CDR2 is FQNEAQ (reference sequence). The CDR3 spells CASSLPPSGRYNEQFF. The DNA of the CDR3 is TGTGCCAGCAGCTTACCTCCTAGCGGACGCTACAATGAGCAGTTCTTC.

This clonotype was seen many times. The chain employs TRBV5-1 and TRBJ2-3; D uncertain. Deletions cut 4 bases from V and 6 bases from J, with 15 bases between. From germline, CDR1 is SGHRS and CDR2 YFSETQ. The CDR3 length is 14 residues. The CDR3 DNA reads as TGCGCCAGCAGCAACACGAACAGCCCGGATACGCAGTATTTT. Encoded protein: CASSNTNSPDTQYF.

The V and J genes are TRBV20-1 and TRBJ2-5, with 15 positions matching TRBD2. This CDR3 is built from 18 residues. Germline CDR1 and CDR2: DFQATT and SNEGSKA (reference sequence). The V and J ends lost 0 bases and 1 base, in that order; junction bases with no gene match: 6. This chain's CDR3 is CSARDPGLAGGPQETQYF. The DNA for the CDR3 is TGCAGTGCTAGAGATCCGGGACTAGCGGGGGGACCCCAAGAGACCCAGTACTTC.

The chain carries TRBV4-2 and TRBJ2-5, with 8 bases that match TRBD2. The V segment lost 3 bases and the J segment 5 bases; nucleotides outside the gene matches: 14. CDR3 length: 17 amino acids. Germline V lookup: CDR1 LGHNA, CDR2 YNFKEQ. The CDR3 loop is CASSQDPTSGRDETQYF. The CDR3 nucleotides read TGTGCCAGCAGCCAGGACCCTACTAGCGGCCGAGATGAGACCCAGTACTTC.

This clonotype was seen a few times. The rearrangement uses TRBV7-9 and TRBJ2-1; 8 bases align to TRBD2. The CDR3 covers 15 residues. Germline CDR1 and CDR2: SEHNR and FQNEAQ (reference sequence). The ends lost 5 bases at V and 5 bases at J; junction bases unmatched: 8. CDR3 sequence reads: CASSPAAGANNEQFF. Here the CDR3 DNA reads TGTGCCAGCAGCCCGGCAGCGGGGGCGAACAATGAGCAGTTCTTC.

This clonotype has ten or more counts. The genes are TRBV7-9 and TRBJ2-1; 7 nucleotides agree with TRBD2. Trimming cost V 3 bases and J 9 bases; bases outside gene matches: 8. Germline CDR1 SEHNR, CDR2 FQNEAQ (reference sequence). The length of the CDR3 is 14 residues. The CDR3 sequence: CASSFAGVWGEQFF. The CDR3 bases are TGTGCCAGCAGCTTTGCGGGAGTGTGGGGTGAGCAGTTCTTC.